These 7 T cell receptor beta chains were all obtained from the same sample, sequenced in a study of OX40 agonist ivuxolimab in advanced cancers. Library method: the immunoSEQ multiplex PCR assay. Entries here come from immuneACCESS through TCRdb and include only in-frame sequences with V and J called. Some clones fail to appear in such tables; in the studies checked, an unresolved V gene covers under half of the shortfall, and the cause of the remainder is unknown. In all, the sample holds about 54,000 clones, and roughly 92% of those were seen once. The top ten constitute approximately 12% of the sample. The material sequenced was CD4+ or CD8+ T cells sorted from blood, taken in a trial of the OX40 agonist ivuxolimab. The receptor source for this set is an adult with an advanced solid tumor such as melanoma, head and neck, liver or kidney cancer.

The CDR3 nucleotides read TGTGCCAGCACCATCACGCCATGGCGGGCAGGGGAAAAAGAGACCCAGTACTTC. This translates into CASTITPWRAGEKETQYF. The chain has TRBV2 and TRBJ2-5; D is perhaps TRBD1 (6 bases). CDR1 and CDR2 (germline): SNHLY, FYNNEI. This CDR3 comprises 18 residues. V lost 7 bases and J 3 bases, leaving 27 bases between the germline ends.

CDR3 protein: CASADRGPEQFF. In DNA, the CDR3 is TGTGCCAGCGCCGACAGGGGCCCCGAGCAGTTCTTC. V gene TRBV6-6 combines with J gene TRBJ2-1; TRBD1 matches 8 bases. Germline CDR1 is MNHNY and CDR2 is SVGAGI (reference sequence). CDR3 length equals 12 residues. J lost 10 bases, V lost 8 bases, and 7 bases had no gene match.

The chain employs TRBV4-1 and TRBJ1-6; D gene uncertain. Germline V gene sequence: CDR1 MGHRA, CDR2 YSYEKL. Trimming removed 7 bases from V and 0 bases from J, with 28 bases in between. CDR3 length: 21 residues. CDR3 amino acids: CASKPRDGGTSTGSYNSPLHF. CDR3 sequence (DNA): TGCGCCAGCAAGCCTCGTGATGGAGGAACCTCCACGGGCTCCTATAATTCACCCCTCCACTTT.

This clone was seen a handful of times. The rearrangement uses TRBV11-2 and TRBJ2-4; tentative D call: TRBD1 (6 bases). The V gene's germline CDR1 is SGHAT and CDR2 FQNNGV. Between the trimmed V and J ends, which lost 0 bases and 0 bases, there was a span of 6 bases. This CDR3 region has 15 residues. The CDR3 bases are TGTGCCAGCAGCTTAGAGACAGGAGCCAAAAACATTCAGTACTTC. Protein sequence: CASSLETGAKNIQYF.

CDR3 loop: CASSRVGASNEKLFF. The CDR3 nucleotides read TGTGCCAGCAGCCGGGTCGGCGCCTCTAATGAAAAACTGTTTTTT. V gene TRBV4-2 combines with J gene TRBJ1-4; no reliable D call. V lost 4 bases and J lost 3, with 12 bases in between. The germline V gene encodes CDR1 LGHNA and CDR2 YNFKEQ. The CDR3 runs to 15 residues.

The V call is TRBV6-1, the J call TRBJ2-2; D remains unclear. Deletions cut 8 bases from V and 2 bases from J, with 12 bases between. The CDR3 is 14 amino acids. The germline V gene has CDR1 MNHNS and CDR2 SASEGT. The CDR3 protein is CASGARPNTGELFF. The DNA of the CDR3 is TGTGCCAGCGGCGCGAGGCCTAACACCGGGGAGCTGTTTTTT.

This chain uses TRBV10-3 with TRBJ2-7; 14 bases are shared with TRBD2. V gave up 6 bases and J gave up 5 bases; unmatched junction bases: 3. Germline CDR1 and CDR2: ENHRY and SYGVKD. The CDR3 contains 14 residues. CDR3 in DNA: TGTGCCATCAGAGGGACTAGCGGGAGCCACGAGCAGTACTTC. It specifies CAIRGTSGSHEQYF.